A selection of T cell receptor beta chains follows, all from one sample in a study of identical twins. One entry per CDR3 protein results from TCRdb running MiXCR on the 5' RACE reads. Among a few hundred thousand distinct CDR3 sequences listed, 15% to 20% were seen once. The specimen was naive T cells sorted from blood. The receptors here all came from a man aged 45-65 years in good health. CDR3s include the opening cysteine and the closing phenylalanine or tryptophan. Each record gives: CDR3 protein, CDR3 DNA, J gene, V gene, D gene, clone size. The D gene is left open where the match is weak. Clone size, where shown, is once, few, many, or a class for clones that have expanded.

CDR3 protein: CASRLRSGSSYEQYF; CDR3 DNA: TGTGCCAGCAGACTTCGGAGCGGCAGCTCCTACGAGCAGTACTTC; J gene: TRBJ2-7; V gene: TRBV27; D gene: .; clone size: .
CDR3 protein: CASSTRDIWRTDTQYF; CDR3 DNA: TGTGCCAGCAGTACAAGAGACATCTGGCGCACAGATACGCAGTATTTT; J gene: TRBJ2-3; V gene: TRBV21-1; D gene: .; clone size: few
CDR3 protein: CSASTGPESEQYF; CDR3 DNA: TGCAGTGCTAGCACGGGGCCAGAGAGCGAGCAGTACTTC; J gene: TRBJ2-7; V gene: TRBV20-1; D gene: .; clone size: .
CDR3 protein: CSAREWGHEQFF; CDR3 DNA: TGCAGTGCTAGAGAGTGGGGCCATGAGCAGTTCTTC; J gene: TRBJ2-1; V gene: TRBV20-1; D gene: .; clone size: many
CDR3 protein: CSARDLTSYTQYF; CDR3 DNA: TGCAGTGCTAGAGATCTGACTAGCTATACGCAGTATTTT; J gene: TRBJ2-3; V gene: TRBV20-1; D gene: TRBD2; clone size: .
CDR3 protein: CSARRRVGGNLQNNSPLHF; CDR3 DNA: TGCAGTGCTAGAAGGCGGGTGGGGGGCAACTTACAGAATAATTCACCCCTCCACTTT; J gene: TRBJ1-6; V gene: TRBV20-1; D gene: .; clone size: .
CDR3 protein: CASSLDVGSNSPLHF; CDR3 DNA: TGCGCCAGCAGCTTGGATGTTGGCAGCAATTCACCCCTCCACTTT; J gene: TRBJ1-6; V gene: TRBV5-1; D gene: .; clone size: many
CDR3 protein: CSASGYLKLYNEQFF; CDR3 DNA: TGCAGTGCTAGCGGATACTTAAAGTTATACAATGAGCAGTTCTTC; J gene: TRBJ2-1; V gene: TRBV20-1; D gene: .; clone size: .
CDR3 protein: CSARGRYQETQYF; CDR3 DNA: TGCAGTGCTAGAGGACGGTACCAAGAGACCCAGTACTTC; J gene: TRBJ2-5; V gene: TRBV20-1; D gene: .; clone size: .
CDR3 protein: CASSPGRLGANSYEQYF; CDR3 DNA: TGTGCCAGCAGCCCAGGGCGGCTGGGGGCGAACTCCTACGAGCAGTACTTC; J gene: TRBJ2-7; V gene: TRBV7-8; D gene: .; clone size: few